This T cell receptor beta chain is drawn from a study of T cell responses to AZD1222 COVID-19 vaccine. V shed 5 bases and J shed 5 bases, with 18 bases lying between them. The CDR3 extends over 15 amino acids. Looked up from germline, CDR1 is SEHNR and CDR2 is FQNEAQ (reference sequence). This clone appeared once. Data came from immunoSEQ multiplex PCR; TCRdb stores just in-frame clones and leaves some out. Of about 72,000 clones in the sample, around 87% were seen once. The sample consisted of peripheral blood, taken on day 0 of AZD1222 vaccination. V is TRBV7-9 and J is TRBJ2-5; tentatively, D is TRBD1 (5 bases). The sequence derives from an adult in good health. This CDR3 reads CASSPGQGTGETQYF. The DNA for the CDR3 is TGTGCCAGCAGCCCTGGCCAGGGAACCGGCGAGACCCAGTACTTC.